Listed below are T cell receptor beta chains from one sample, sequenced in a study of post-analysis software for immune sequencing data. In TCRdb, the PCR reads were re-called with MiXCR into one record per CDR3 protein. The top ten clones hold over 1.2% of a sample with about 150,000 distinct CDR3 sequences, about 29% of them seen once. Input material: blood. The receptors were gathered from a girl aged 5-17 years with multiple sclerosis. Both conserved end residues are part of each CDR3. A D gene is named only where the DNA matches it firmly. A clone size is listed for some rows: how often the clone was seen (once, few, many), or a class if it is expanded.

V	size	J	D	DNA	CDR3
TRBV15	NA	TRBJ2-6	NA	TGTGCCACCAGCAGAGATACAAACTCTGGGGCCAACGTCCTGACTTTC	CATSRDTNSGANVLTF
TRBV20-1	NA	TRBJ1-5	NA	TGCAGTGCTTTTTCACAGGGCAATCAGCCCCAGCATTTT	CSAFSQGNQPQHF
TRBV2	NA	TRBJ2-5	NA	TGTGCCAGCAGTGTCGGGGTCAAAAAGGCGGAGACCCAGTACTTC	CASSVGVKKAETQYF
TRBV3-1	few	TRBJ2-7	NA	TGTGCCAGCAGCCAATTATACGAGCAGTACTTC	CASSQLYEQYF
TRBV28	few	TRBJ2-7	NA	TGTGCCAGCAGTTTTAGTGGGGTTTCCTACGAGCAGTACTTC	CASSFSGVSYEQYF
TRBV20-1	many	TRBJ2-1	NA	TGCAGTGCTAGATCGGGGTACGGATCCAATGAGCAGTTCTTC	CSARSGYGSNEQFF
TRBV20-1	NA	TRBJ2-5	NA	TGCAGTGCTTTGGACCTTATCACGGGGCCGGAGGTGAAGACCCAGTACTTC	CSALDLITGPEVKTQYF
TRBV5-1	many	TRBJ2-3	NA	TGCGCCAGCAGCTTGCGTCAAGGGGGCACAGATACGCAGTATTTT	CASSLRQGGTDTQYF
TRBV5-1	few	TRBJ1-1	NA	TGCGCCAGCAGCTTCAACAGGGACACTGAAGCTTTCTTT	CASSFNRDTEAFF
TRBV29-1	many	TRBJ2-1	NA	TGCAGCGTTCCCCACGGGAATGAGCAGTTCTTC	CSVPHGNEQFF
TRBV15	few	TRBJ1-2	NA	TGTGCCACCAGCAGCCACAGTTTCGGCTACACCTTC	CATSSHSFGYTF
TRBV20-1	many	TRBJ2-3	NA	TGCAGTGCCGTAGTTTCCACCAGGGGTTCCACAGATACGCAGTATTTT	CSAVVSTRGSTDTQYF
TRBV12-5	NA	TRBJ2-7	NA	TGTGCTAGTGGTTTGGTCCCCCTGGGCGAGCAGTACTTC	CASGLVPLGEQYF
TRBV10-3	many	TRBJ1-1	NA	TGTGCCATCAGTGATTGGGGAAACACGAGAAAGAACACTGAAGCTTTCTTT	CAISDWGNTRKNTEAFF
TRBV3-1	many	TRBJ1-2	NA	TGTGCCAGCAGCCTAGAGGAGAGGATCGGTGGCTACACCTTC	CASSLEERIGGYTF
TRBV3-1	NA	TRBJ2-5	NA	TGTGCCAGCAGAATGGACGGGAAAGAGACCCAGTACTTC	CASRMDGKETQYF
TRBV15	many	TRBJ2-3	NA	TGTGCCACCAGCAGAGATCCGGCTGATAATACGCAGTATTTT	CATSRDPADNTQYF
TRBV12-3/TRBV12-4	NA	TRBJ2-3	TRBD2	TGTGCCAGCAGCGGGCTAGCGGGGGCTAGCACAGATACGCAGTATTTT	CASSGLAGASTDTQYF
TRBV20-1	NA	TRBJ1-5	NA	TGCAGTGCTAGCGCCAGCAATCAGCCCCAGCATTTT	CSASASNQPQHF
TRBV7-2	once	TRBJ2-1	TRBD2	TGTGCCGGCAGCTTAGTAGGAAGCGGGAACAATGAGCAGTTCTTC	CAGSLVGSGNNEQFF
TRBV12-3/TRBV12-4	many	TRBJ1-2	TRBD1	TGTGCCAGCAGTCCAACAGGGGGCACATCCTATGGCTACACCTTC	CASSPTGGTSYGYTF
TRBV12-3/TRBV12-4	few	TRBJ1-1	NA	TGTGCCAGCAGTAACAGAGTGAACACTGAAGCTTTCTTT	CASSNRVNTEAFF
TRBV19	many	TRBJ2-7	NA	TGTGCCAGTAGTCCTAAACTCGGGAGCCCCTACGAGCAGTACTTC	CASSPKLGSPYEQYF
TRBV29-1	once	TRBJ2-5	NA	TGCAGCGTTGAAGACTGGGACGCACGGGAGACCCAGTACTTC	CSVEDWDARETQYF
TRBV7-3	NA	TRBJ2-1	TRBD2	TGTGCCAGCAGCACTGGGACTAGCGTCTACAATGAGCAGTTCTTC	CASSTGTSVYNEQFF
TRBV4-1	NA	TRBJ2-3	NA	TGCGCCAGCAGCCAAACCCCAGTGGGAGCAGATACGCAGTATTTT	CASSQTPVGADTQYF
TRBV20-1	NA	TRBJ2-1	TRBD2	TGCAGTGCTCAGGCGGCGGCCACGGGGGGGTACAATGAGCAGTTCTTC	CSAQAAATGGYNEQFF
TRBV5-1	few	TRBJ1-1	TRBD1	TGCGCCAGCAGCCTACGACAGGGGGGAGTAACTGAAGCTTTCTTT	CASSLRQGGVTEAFF
TRBV12-3/TRBV12-4	NA	TRBJ2-3	TRBD2	TGTGCCAGCAATAGACTAGCGGGCCCAGATACGCAGTATTTT	CASNRLAGPDTQYF
TRBV28	NA	TRBJ2-7	TRBD2	TGCGGCACAGCCAGTACTAGCGGCTACGAGCAGTACTTC	CGTASTSGYEQYF
TRBV7-6	NA	TRBJ2-5	NA	TGTGCCAGCAGCTCAACGCGGGCCATTCAAGAGACCCAGTACTTC	CASSSTRAIQETQYF
TRBV7-3	NA	TRBJ1-5	TRBD1	TGTGCCAGCAGCTTAGGACAGGGACAGCCCCAGCATTTT	CASSLGQGQPQHF
TRBV7-7	many	TRBJ2-5	NA	TGTGCCAGCAGCTTAGGAGTGTCCCAAGGGGAACGGCAAGAGACCCAGTACTTC	CASSLGVSQGERQETQYF
TRBV10-3	many	TRBJ2-3	NA	TGTGCCATCAGTGGACCACAGGGAGGCGAAGATACGCAGTATTTT	CAISGPQGGEDTQYF
TRBV5-1	NA	TRBJ1-1	NA	TGCGCCAGCAAGAGATCCCTGACGGACACTGAAGCTTTCTTT	CASKRSLTDTEAFF
TRBV4-1	NA	TRBJ2-2	TRBD2	TGCGCCAGCAGCCAGACCGGGACTAGCACCGGGGAGCTGTTTTTT	CASSQTGTSTGELFF
TRBV10-3	many	TRBJ1-2	NA	TGTGCCATCAGTGAGGGGGCCAATGGCTACACCTTC	CAISEGANGYTF
TRBV4-1	NA	TRBJ1-3	NA	TGCGCCAGCAGCCCCAGGCCCCCCCCGGTTCCCGAGGGAAACACCATATATTTT	CASSPRPPPVPEGNTIYF
TRBV27	NA	TRBJ2-4	NA	TGTGCCAGCAGTTTGAGTCGAGGGGTCAAAAACATTCAGTACTTC	CASSLSRGVKNIQYF